This TCR beta chain was recorded in a study of T cells in Graves' hyperthyroidism and ophthalmopathy. Per the germline V gene, CDR1 is MGHDK and CDR2 is SYGVNS. V lost 5 bases and J lost 1; bases outside the gene matches: 8. The CDR3 extends over 16 amino acids. Study-wide points: Most thyroid clonotypes expanded above 0.001 appeared in blood too.

Any patient presenting with uncontrolled infection, other autoimmune disease, pregnancy or lactation was left out. Amplification of TCR beta CDR3 regions used RNA as the template. Researchers ran a first-round RT-PCR on the TCR CDR3 using the HTBI primer set. TCRdb used MiXCR to reprocess the multiplex PCR reads, holding one entry per CDR3 protein. The sample carries some 600,000 distinct CDR3 sequences, roughly 46% recorded once. To note about this clonotype: Its specificity is unknown.

The source material was peripheral blood or thyroid tissue (not recorded which). This sequence was found in a woman younger than 35 with Graves' hyperthyroidism. The chain recombines TRBV25-1 with TRBJ2-7; 10 bases are a match to TRBD2. In nucleotides, the CDR3 is TGTGCCAGCAGTACAGCTAGCGGGAGCAATTCCTACGAGCAGTACTTC. As protein: CASSTASGSNSYEQYF.